The T cell receptor (beta chain) under discussion was sequenced for a study of beta chain features in type 1 diabetes. General study points: A potential PCR bias toward shorter templates would be equal in patient and control samples. Researchers reported that naive, central memory and Treg TCRB repertoires appeared more similar in patients than in healthy donors. Shortening that was moderate but significant affected the TCRB CDR3s of Type 1 diabetes patients in all four CD4+ subsets.

About this clone: The antigen is unknown.

Per donor, one heparinised blood draw averaged roughly 120 mL. Germline values: CDR1 SQVTM, CDR2 ANQGSEA. The length of the CDR3 is 12 residues. Trimming shortened V by 1 base and J by 2 bases, and 6 bases separated the two germline ends. Of the isolated RNA, all was reverse transcribed, and so the sequenced material was expressed TCRB transcripts. TCRdb's table, derived via immunoSEQ multiplex PCR, lists solely in-frame clones and lacks some. Here the sample spans about 230,000 clones, 16% being singletons. This TCR came from a man aged 30 to 39 with type 1 diabetes. Source material: naive CD4+ T cells from blood. The V call is TRBV29-1, the J call TRBJ2-7, with D tentatively TRBD1 or TRBD2 (5 bases each). The CDR3 DNA is TGCAGCGTTGAAGGGGGGACCTACGAGCAGTACTTC. The encoded protein is CSVEGGTYEQYF.